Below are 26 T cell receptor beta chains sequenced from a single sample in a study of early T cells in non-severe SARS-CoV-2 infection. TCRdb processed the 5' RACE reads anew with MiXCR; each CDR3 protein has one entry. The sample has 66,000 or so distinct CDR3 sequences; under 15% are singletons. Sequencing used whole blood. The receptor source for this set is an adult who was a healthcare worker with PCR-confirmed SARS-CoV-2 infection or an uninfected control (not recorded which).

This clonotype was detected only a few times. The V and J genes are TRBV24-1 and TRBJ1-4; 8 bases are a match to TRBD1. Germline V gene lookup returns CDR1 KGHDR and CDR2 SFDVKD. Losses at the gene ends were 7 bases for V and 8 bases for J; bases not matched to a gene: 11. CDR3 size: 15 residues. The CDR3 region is CATSGSGQGGEKLFF. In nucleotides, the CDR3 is TGTGCCACCAGCGGAAGTGGACAGGGCGGCGAAAAACTGTTTTTT.

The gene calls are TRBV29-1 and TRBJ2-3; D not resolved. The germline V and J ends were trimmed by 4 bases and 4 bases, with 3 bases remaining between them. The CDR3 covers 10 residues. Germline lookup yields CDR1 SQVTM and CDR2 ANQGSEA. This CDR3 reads CSVVPDTQYF. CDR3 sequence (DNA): TGCAGCGTTGTGCCAGATACGCAGTATTTT.

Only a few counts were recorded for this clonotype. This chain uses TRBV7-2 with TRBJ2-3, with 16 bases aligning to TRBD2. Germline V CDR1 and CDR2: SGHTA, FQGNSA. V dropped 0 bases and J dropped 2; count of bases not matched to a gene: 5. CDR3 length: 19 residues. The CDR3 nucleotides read TGTGCCAGCAGCTTAGCCCTGGGACTAGCGGGAGGGATCACAGATACGCAGTATTTT. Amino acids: CASSLALGLAGGITDTQYF.

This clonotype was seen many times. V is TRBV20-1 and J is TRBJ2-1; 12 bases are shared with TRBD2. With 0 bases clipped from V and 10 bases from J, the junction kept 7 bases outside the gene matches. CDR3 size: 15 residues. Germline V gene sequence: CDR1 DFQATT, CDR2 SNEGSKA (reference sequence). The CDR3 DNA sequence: TGCAGTGCTAGAGATGAGCCTAGCGGGAGGGAAGAGCAGTTCTTC. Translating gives CSARDEPSGREEQFF.

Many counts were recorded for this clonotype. This CDR3 reads CSARVGASNQETQYF. The CDR3, as DNA: TGCAGTGCTAGAGTCGGAGCGAGTAACCAAGAGACCCAGTACTTC. The rearrangement uses TRBV20-1 and TRBJ2-5; the D is unclear. Trimming pared 1 base from V and 0 bases from J, leaving 12 bases between. The length of the CDR3 is 15 residues. Germline CDR1 reads DFQATT; CDR2 reads SNEGSKA (reference sequence).

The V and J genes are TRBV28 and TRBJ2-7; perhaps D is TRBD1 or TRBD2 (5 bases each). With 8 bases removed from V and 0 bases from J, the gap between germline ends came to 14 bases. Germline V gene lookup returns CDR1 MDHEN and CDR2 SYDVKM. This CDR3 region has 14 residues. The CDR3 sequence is CASQSLGRSYEQYF. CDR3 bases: TGTGCCAGCCAATCTCTGGGACGCTCCTACGAGCAGTACTTC.

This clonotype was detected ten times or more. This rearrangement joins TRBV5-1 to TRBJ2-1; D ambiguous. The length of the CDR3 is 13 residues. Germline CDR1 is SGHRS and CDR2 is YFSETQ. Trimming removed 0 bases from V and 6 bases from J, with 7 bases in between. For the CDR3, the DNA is TGCGCCAGCAGCTTGGTTTTAGGCAATGAGCAGTTCTTC. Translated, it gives CASSLVLGNEQFF.

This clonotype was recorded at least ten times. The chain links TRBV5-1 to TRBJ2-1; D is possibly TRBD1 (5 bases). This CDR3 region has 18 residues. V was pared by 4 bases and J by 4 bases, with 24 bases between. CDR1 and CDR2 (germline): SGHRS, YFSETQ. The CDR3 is CASSITNYKGAIYNEQFF. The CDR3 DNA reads TGCGCCAGCAGCATAACCAACTACAAAGGGGCGATTTACAATGAGCAGTTCTTC.

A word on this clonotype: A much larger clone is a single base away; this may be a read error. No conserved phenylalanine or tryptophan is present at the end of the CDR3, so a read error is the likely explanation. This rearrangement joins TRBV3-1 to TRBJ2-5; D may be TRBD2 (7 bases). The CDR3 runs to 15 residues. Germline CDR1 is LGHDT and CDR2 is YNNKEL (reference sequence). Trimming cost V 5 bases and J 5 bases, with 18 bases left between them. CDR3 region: CASSSGLRGGETQYS. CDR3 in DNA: TGTGCCAGCAGCTCGGGGCTCAGGGGAGGGGAGACCCAGTACTCC.

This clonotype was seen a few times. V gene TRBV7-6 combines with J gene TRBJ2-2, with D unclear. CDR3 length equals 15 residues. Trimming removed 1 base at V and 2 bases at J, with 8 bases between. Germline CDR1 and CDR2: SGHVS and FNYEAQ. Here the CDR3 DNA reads TGTGCCAGCAGCTTAGTGGCAGGCAACACCGGGGAGCTGTTTTTT. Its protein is CASSLVAGNTGELFF.

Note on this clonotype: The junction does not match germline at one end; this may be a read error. The CDR3 region has the DNA TGCGCCAGCGGAACCTCTGGAAACGCCATATATTTT. Its protein product is CASGTSGNAIYF. The V and J genes are TRBV10-1 and TRBJ1-3; D is unresolved. The CDR3 is 12 amino acids. Germline CDR1 and CDR2: WNHNN and SYGVQD (reference sequence).

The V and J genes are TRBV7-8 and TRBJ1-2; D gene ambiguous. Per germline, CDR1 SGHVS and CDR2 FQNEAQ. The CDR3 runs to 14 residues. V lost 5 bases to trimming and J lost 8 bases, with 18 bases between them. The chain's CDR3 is CASSPARPSAGYTF. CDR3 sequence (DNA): TGTGCCAGCAGCCCCGCTAGGCCCTCGGCCGGCTACACCTTC.

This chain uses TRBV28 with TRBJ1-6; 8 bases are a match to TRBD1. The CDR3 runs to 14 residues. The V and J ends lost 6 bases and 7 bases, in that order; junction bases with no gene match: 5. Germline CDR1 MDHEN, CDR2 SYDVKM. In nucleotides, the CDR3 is TGTGCCAGCAGACAGGGGGGAGGGAATTCACCCCTCCACTTT. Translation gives CASRQGGGNSPLHF. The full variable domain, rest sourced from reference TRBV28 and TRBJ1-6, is DVKVTQSSRYLVKRTGEKVFLECVQDMDHENMFWYRQDPGLGLRLIYFSYDVKMKEKGDIPEGYSVSREKKERFSLILESASTNQTSMYLCASRQGGGNSPLHFGNGTRLTVT.

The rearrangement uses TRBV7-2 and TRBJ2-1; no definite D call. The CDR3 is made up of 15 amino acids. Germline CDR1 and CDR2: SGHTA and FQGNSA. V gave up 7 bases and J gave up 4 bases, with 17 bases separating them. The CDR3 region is CASTPNLGGYNEQFF. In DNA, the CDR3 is TGTGCCAGCACCCCGAATCTAGGCGGATACAATGAGCAGTTCTTC.

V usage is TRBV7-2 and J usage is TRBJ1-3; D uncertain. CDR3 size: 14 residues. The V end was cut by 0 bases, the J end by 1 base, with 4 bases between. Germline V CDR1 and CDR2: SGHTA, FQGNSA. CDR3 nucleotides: TGTGCCAGCAGCTTAGCGCGGTCTGGAAACACCATATATTTT. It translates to CASSLARSGNTIYF.

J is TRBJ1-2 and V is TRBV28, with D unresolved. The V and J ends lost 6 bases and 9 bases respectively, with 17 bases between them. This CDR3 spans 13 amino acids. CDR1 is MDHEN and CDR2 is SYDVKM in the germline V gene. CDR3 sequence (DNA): TGTGCCAGCAGATCATCGGCCCCCGTTAGCTACACCTTC. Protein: CASRSSAPVSYTF.

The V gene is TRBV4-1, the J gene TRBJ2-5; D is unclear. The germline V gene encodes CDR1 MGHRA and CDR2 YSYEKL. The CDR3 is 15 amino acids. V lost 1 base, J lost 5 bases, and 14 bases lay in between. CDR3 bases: TGCGCCAGCAGCCAAGTCTTTACAGCTCAGGAGACCCAGTACTTC. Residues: CASSQVFTAQETQYF.

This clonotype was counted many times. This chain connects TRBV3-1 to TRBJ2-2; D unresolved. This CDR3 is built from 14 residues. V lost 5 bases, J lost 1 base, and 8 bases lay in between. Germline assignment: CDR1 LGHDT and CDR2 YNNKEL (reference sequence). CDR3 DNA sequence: TGTGCCAGCAGCACCCGAGGGAACACCGGGGAGCTGTTTTTT. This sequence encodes CASSTRGNTGELFF.

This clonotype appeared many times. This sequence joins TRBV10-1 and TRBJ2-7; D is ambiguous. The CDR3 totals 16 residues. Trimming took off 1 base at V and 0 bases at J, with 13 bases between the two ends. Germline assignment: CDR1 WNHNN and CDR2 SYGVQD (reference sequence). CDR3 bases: TGCGCCAGCAGTGAGTTGGGCAGTATGAGCTCCTACGAGCAGTACTTC. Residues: CASSELGSMSSYEQYF.

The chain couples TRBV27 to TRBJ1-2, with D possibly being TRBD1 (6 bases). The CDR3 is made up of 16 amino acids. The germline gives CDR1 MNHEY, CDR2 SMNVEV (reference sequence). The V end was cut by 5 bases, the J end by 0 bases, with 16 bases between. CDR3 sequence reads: CASSPFTGRANYGYTF. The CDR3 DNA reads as TGTGCCAGCAGTCCCTTTACAGGGAGAGCTAACTATGGCTACACCTTC.

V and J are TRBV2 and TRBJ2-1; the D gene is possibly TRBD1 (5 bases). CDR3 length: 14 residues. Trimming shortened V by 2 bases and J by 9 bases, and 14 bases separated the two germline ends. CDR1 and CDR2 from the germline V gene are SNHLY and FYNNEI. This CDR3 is CASSENPRAFEQFF. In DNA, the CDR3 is TGTGCCAGCAGTGAAAATCCCAGGGCGTTTGAGCAGTTCTTC.

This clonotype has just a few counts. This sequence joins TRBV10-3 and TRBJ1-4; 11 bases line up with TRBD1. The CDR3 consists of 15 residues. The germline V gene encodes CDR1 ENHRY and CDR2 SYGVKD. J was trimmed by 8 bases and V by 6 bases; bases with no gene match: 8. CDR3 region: CAISPRTGGVEKLFF. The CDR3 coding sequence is TGTGCCATCAGCCCCCGGACAGGGGGCGTAGAAAAACTGTTTTTT.

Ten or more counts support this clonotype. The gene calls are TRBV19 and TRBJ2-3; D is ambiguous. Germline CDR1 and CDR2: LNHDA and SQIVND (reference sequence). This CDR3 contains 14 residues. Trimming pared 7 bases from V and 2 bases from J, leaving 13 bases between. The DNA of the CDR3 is TGTGCCAGTAAAACGGATTCAGCCACAGATACGCAGTATTTT. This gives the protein CASKTDSATDTQYF.

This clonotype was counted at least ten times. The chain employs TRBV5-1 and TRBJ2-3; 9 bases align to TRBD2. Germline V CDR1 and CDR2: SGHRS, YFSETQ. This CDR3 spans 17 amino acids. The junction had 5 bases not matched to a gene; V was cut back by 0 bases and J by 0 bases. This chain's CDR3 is CASSLAPSGVSTDTQYF. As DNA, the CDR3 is TGCGCCAGCAGCTTGGCTCCTAGCGGGGTCAGCACAGATACGCAGTATTTT.

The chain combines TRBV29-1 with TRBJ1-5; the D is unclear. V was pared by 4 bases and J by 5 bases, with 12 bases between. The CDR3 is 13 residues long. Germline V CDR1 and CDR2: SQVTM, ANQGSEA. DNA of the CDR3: TGCAGCGTTGTATTTGATAGTTATCAGCCCCAGCATTTT. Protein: CSVVFDSYQPQHF.

CDR3 bases: TGTGCCAGCAGTTACCCCCCCTGGCAGGACCATAGCAATCAGCCCCAGCATTTT. As protein: CASSYPPWQDHSNQPQHF. The V gene is TRBV6-2 or TRBV6-3, the J gene TRBJ1-5; no definite D call. CDR3 length: 18 amino acids. V lost 2 bases and J lost 0, with 17 bases in between. In germline, CDR1 is MNHEY, CDR2 SVGEGT.